This TCR beta chain emerged from a study of T cell responses to AZD1222 COVID-19 vaccine. Produced via immunoSEQ multiplex PCR; TCRdb's table is partial and in-frame only. The data hold around 190,000 clones, with approximately 92% observed a single time. Notes on this clone: Its antigen is not identified.

Study conclusions and caveats: Reportedly, nearly half of unique spike TCRs recognized epitopes outside B.1.351/B.1.1.7 mutations. Only six individuals given AZD1222 were seropositive at baseline.

In germline, CDR1 is SGHVS, CDR2 FQNEAQ. The CDR3 is made up of 14 amino acids. The V end lost 3 bases, the J end lost 2 bases, and 10 bases lay between the germline ends. Specimen: peripheral blood, collected on day 0 of AZD1222 vaccination. The V gene is TRBV7-8, the J gene TRBJ1-1, with D perhaps matching TRBD1 (5 bases). The sequence came from an adult in good health. CDR3 protein: CASSFFRDNTEAFF. CDR3 nucleotide sequence: TGTGCCAGCAGCTTCTTTAGGGACAACACTGAAGCTTTCTTT.